This TCR beta chain was recovered during a study of blood T cell repertoires in COVID-19. Study-level information: COVID-19 samples collected from the United States, Italy and Spain covered acute and convalescent phases.

V gave up 0 bases and J gave up 4 bases, with 14 bases separating them. From germline, CDR1 is SGDLS and CDR2 YYNGEE. The CDR3 is 16 amino acids. The repertoire was sequenced with immunoSEQ multiplex PCR; TCRdb's copy has only in-frame clones and lacks some. The sample holds 200,000 to 250,000 clones, roughly 86% seen once. This clonotype was sampled from a woman between 50 and 59 years old who had recovered from COVID-19. The gene calls are TRBV9 and TRBJ1-3; D gene uncertain. The sequenced sample consisted of PBMCs or T cells enriched from blood (not recorded which). CDR3: CASSVAAGGSGNTIYF. The CDR3 region has the DNA TGTGCCAGCAGCGTAGCGGCTGGAGGCTCGGGAAACACCATATATTTT.